Listed below are T cell receptor beta chains from one sample, sequenced in a study of vaccination effects on CD4 cells after COVID-19. No antigen has been assigned to these receptors. Profiling relied on immunoSEQ multiplex PCR, and the TCRdb table lists in-frame clones only, not all of them. The sample consists of roughly 61,000 clones, more than 80% of them appearing once. This specimen consisted of CD4+ T cells from PBMCs cultured with HCoV-229E spike peptides, obtained before COVID-19 vaccination. The receptors here all came from a human donor who received a COVID-19 vaccine. Both conserved end residues are part of each CDR3. D genes are given only for firm matches. Only part of the rows carry a size: once, few, many, or a class if the clone is expanded.

CDR3aa,CDR3nt,d_gene,j_gene,abundance,v_gene
CASSLLSMGRGLENEQFF,TGTGCCAGCAGCTTATTAAGTATGGGTAGGGGACTCGAGAATGAGCAGTTCTTC,NA,TRBJ2-1,NA,TRBV7-3
CAISPTGTSTDTQYF,TGTGCCATCAGTCCAACTGGGACCAGCACAGATACGCAGTATTTT,NA,TRBJ2-3,NA,TRBV10-3
CASSSKGPYSNQPQHF,TGTGCCAGTAGTAGTAAGGGGCCTTATAGCAATCAGCCCCAGCATTTT,NA,TRBJ1-5,NA,TRBV19
CASSLGQFNEKLFF,TGTGCCAGCAGCCTAGGACAGTTTAATGAAAAACTGTTTTTT,NA,TRBJ1-4,NA,TRBV7-2
CASSPTVGGLKNIQYF,TGTGCCAGCAGTCCTACCGTGGGGGGACTCAAAAACATTCAGTACTTC,NA,TRBJ2-4,NA,TRBV2
CASSQVSPGKNEKLFF,TGCGCCAGCAGCCAAGTCTCTCCAGGAAAGAATGAAAAACTGTTTTTT,NA,TRBJ1-4,NA,TRBV4-1
CASTQSRLAGGIDTQYF,TGTGCCAGCACCCAATCACGACTAGCGGGGGGGATAGATACGCAGTATTTT,TRBD2,TRBJ2-3,NA,TRBV5-4
CASSSARGETQYF,TGTGCCAGCAGTTCCGCCCGGGGAGAGACCCAGTACTTC,NA,TRBJ2-5,once,TRBV27
CASSWGSWRGPNQPQHF,TGTGCCAGTAGTTGGGGGAGTTGGAGGGGCCCTAATCAGCCCCAGCATTTT,NA,TRBJ1-5,NA,TRBV19
CASSQVGTGRTEAFF,TGCGCCAGCAGCCAAGTTGGGACAGGGAGAACTGAAGCTTTCTTT,TRBD1,TRBJ1-1,NA,TRBV4-1
CATSVGRTDTQYF,TGTGCCACCAGTGTAGGGCGTACAGATACGCAGTATTTT,NA,TRBJ2-3,NA,TRBV24-1
CASSPPYRDEQFF,TGCGCCAGCAGCCCCCCGTACAGGGATGAGCAGTTCTTC,NA,TRBJ2-1,NA,TRBV5-1
CASSLQGGNTEAFF,TGTGCCAGCAGCCTACAGGGGGGAAACACTGAAGCTTTCTTT,TRBD1,TRBJ1-1,NA,TRBV7-8
CASSYRGTGTEAFF,TGTGCCAGCAGTTACAGAGGGACGGGCACTGAAGCTTTCTTT,NA,TRBJ1-1,NA,TRBV6-5
CASSSGTQYTGELFF,TGTGCCAGCAGTTCCGGGACCCAATACACCGGGGAGCTGTTTTTT,NA,TRBJ2-2,NA,TRBV7-3
CASLGRNTGELFF,TGTGCCAGCCTCGGACGTAACACCGGGGAGCTGTTTTTT,NA,TRBJ2-2,NA,TRBV27
CATSDRGGKLNTGELFF,TGTGCCACCAGTGATCGGGGAGGGAAACTGAACACCGGGGAGCTGTTTTTT,TRBD2,TRBJ2-2,NA,TRBV24-1
CASPNLPGREDQETQYF,TGTGCCAGCCCCAATCTGCCTGGGCGGGAGGACCAAGAGACCCAGTACTTC,TRBD2,TRBJ2-5,NA,TRBV5-8
CASSLGGLADTQYF,TGTGCCAGCAGCTTAGGGGGACTAGCAGATACGCAGTATTTT,TRBD2,TRBJ2-3,NA,TRBV7-2
CASSPQPPASNEQFF,TGCGCCAGCAGCCCCCAGCCTCCAGCCTCCAATGAGCAGTTCTTC,NA,TRBJ2-1,NA,TRBV5-1
CASSVGGFQVAKNIQYF,TGTGCCAGCAGTGTAGGGGGGTTTCAAGTTGCCAAAAACATTCAGTACTTC,NA,TRBJ2-4,NA,TRBV6-1
CASSSTSGSETQYF,TGTGCCAGCAGCTCTACTAGCGGGTCCGAGACCCAGTACTTC,TRBD2,TRBJ2-5,NA,TRBV7-2
CATSDLRSDLETQYF,TGTGCCACCAGTGATTTGCGCAGCGATCTGGAGACCCAGTACTTC,NA,TRBJ2-5,NA,TRBV24-1
CASSKPQLTGTSGDCTDTQYF,TGTGCCAGCAGCAAACCCCAATTAACCGGGACTAGCGGAGACTGCACAGATACGCAGTATTTT,NA,TRBJ2-3,NA,TRBV21-1
CASSYVRGGETQYF,TGTGCCAGCAGTTACGTCCGGGGCGGGGAGACCCAGTACTTC,NA,TRBJ2-5,NA,TRBV6-5
CATSDAGTGISEAFF,TGTGCCACCAGTGATGCCGGGACAGGGATATCTGAAGCTTTCTTT,TRBD1,TRBJ1-1,NA,TRBV24-1
CASSPTGTGNTGELFF,TGTGCCAGCAGCCCCACTGGGACAGGCAACACCGGGGAGCTGTTTTTT,TRBD1,TRBJ2-2,NA,TRBV11-1
CASSQDRVATGELFF,TGTGCCAGCAGCCAAGACCGGGTCGCAACCGGGGAGCTGTTTTTT,NA,TRBJ2-2,NA,TRBV14
CASSLHESSYNEQFF,TGTGCCAGCAGCTTACATGAAAGCTCCTACAATGAGCAGTTCTTC,NA,TRBJ2-1,NA,TRBV6-5
CAISETETQYF,TGTGCCATCAGTGAAACGGAGACCCAGTACTTC,NA,TRBJ2-5,NA,TRBV10-3
CSVDDRQKDYGYTF,TGCAGCGTTGACGACAGGCAGAAGGACTATGGCTACACCTTC,NA,TRBJ1-2,NA,TRBV29-1
CAWSVSSGNTIYF,TGTGCCTGGAGTGTAAGCTCTGGAAACACCATATATTTT,NA,TRBJ1-3,NA,TRBV30
CASSMDGAEILAKNIQYF,TGTGCCAGTAGTATGGACGGGGCGGAGATACTAGCCAAAAACATTCAGTACTTC,NA,TRBJ2-4,NA,TRBV19
CASSPRGQGAAGELFF,TGTGCCAGCTCACCAAGAGGACAGGGGGCAGCCGGGGAGCTGTTTTTT,TRBD1,TRBJ2-2,NA,TRBV18
CASSPGLDTDTQYF,TGTGCCAGCTCACCGGGACTAGACACAGATACGCAGTATTTT,TRBD2,TRBJ2-3,NA,TRBV18
CASSQGVNTEAFF,TGTGCCAGCAGCCAAGGGGTGAACACTGAAGCTTTCTTT,NA,TRBJ1-1,NA,TRBV3-1/TRBV3-2
CATSAGVGGLETQYF,TGTGCCACCAGTGCCGGCGTGGGGGGCCTGGAGACCCAGTACTTC,NA,TRBJ2-5,NA,TRBV24-1
CSVTAGFSTDTQYF,TGCAGCGTCACTGCGGGTTTTAGCACAGATACGCAGTATTTT,NA,TRBJ2-3,NA,TRBV29-1
CASTVSGGIWNEQFF,TGTGCCAGCACGGTTTCGGGGGGAATTTGGAATGAGCAGTTCTTC,TRBD2,TRBJ2-1,NA,TRBV9
CASSPTVGDGYTF,TGTGCCAGCAGCCCGACAGTGGGGGATGGCTACACCTTC,NA,TRBJ1-2,NA,TRBV7-8
CASSPGANTEAFF,TGTGCCAGCTCACCAGGGGCCAACACTGAAGCTTTCTTT,NA,TRBJ1-1,NA,TRBV18
CASRAPALYNEQFF,TGTGCCAGTAGGGCCCCTGCACTATACAATGAGCAGTTCTTC,NA,TRBJ2-1,NA,TRBV2
CASSLGGREETQYF,TGTGCCAGCAGCTTGGGGGGGCGCGAAGAGACCCAGTACTTC,NA,TRBJ2-5,NA,TRBV5-4
CASSFRQGSDGYTF,TGCGCCAGCAGCTTTAGACAGGGGTCGGATGGCTACACCTTC,TRBD1,TRBJ1-2,once,TRBV5-1
CASSVLDVVNTEAFF,TGTGCCAGCAGCGTACTGGACGTTGTGAACACTGAAGCTTTCTTT,NA,TRBJ1-1,NA,TRBV9
CASTLDGLQYF,TGTGCCAGCACCCTTGACGGTCTTCAGTACTTC,NA,TRBJ2-4,NA,TRBV3-1/TRBV3-2
CASSQEIGLNTEAFF,TGCGCCAGCAGCCAAGAAATAGGGTTGAACACTGAAGCTTTCTTT,NA,TRBJ1-1,NA,TRBV4-3
CASSASGGGETQYF,TGCGCCAGCAGTGCTAGCGGGGGGGGCGAGACCCAGTACTTC,TRBD2,TRBJ2-5,NA,TRBV10-2
CASSITQGIYNEQFF,TGTGCCAGTAGTATAACACAGGGGATATACAATGAGCAGTTCTTC,TRBD1,TRBJ2-1,NA,TRBV19
CASSSRTSGGAVHEQFF,TGTGCCAGCAGCTCTCGGACTAGCGGGGGGGCCGTCCATGAGCAGTTCTTC,TRBD2,TRBJ2-1,NA,TRBV7-2
CASSKGQGDYGYTF,TGTGCCAGCAGCAAGGGACAGGGGGACTATGGCTACACCTTC,TRBD1,TRBJ1-2,few,TRBV5-4
CASSTTGTGISNEQFF,TGCGCCAGCAGCACCACCGGGACAGGTATTTCCAATGAGCAGTTCTTC,TRBD1,TRBJ2-1,NA,TRBV4-1
CASKPTVADTQYF,TGTGCCAGCAAGCCCACAGTCGCAGATACGCAGTATTTT,NA,TRBJ2-3,NA,TRBV7-9
CATSDSRRDPNQPQHF,TGTGCCACCAGTGATTCCCGCCGGGACCCCAATCAGCCCCAGCATTTT,NA,TRBJ1-5,NA,TRBV24-1
CASSEAGGPTDTQYF,TGTGCCAGCAGTGAAGCGGGGGGGCCCACAGATACGCAGTATTTT,NA,TRBJ2-3,NA,TRBV6-1
CASSLSPSGGQETQYF,TGTGCCAGCAGCTTATCGCCTAGCGGGGGACAAGAGACCCAGTACTTC,TRBD2,TRBJ2-5,NA,TRBV7-3
CASSLAGLAGDTGELFF,TGTGCCAGCAGCTTGGCCGGGCTAGCGGGGGACACCGGGGAGCTGTTTTTT,TRBD2,TRBJ2-2,NA,TRBV5-4
CASSEFVRSNQPQHF,TGTGCCAGCAGTGAATTCGTCAGGAGCAATCAGCCCCAGCATTTT,NA,TRBJ1-5,NA,TRBV6-1
CASSFTSDRGYGYTF,TGTGCCAGCAGCTTCACCTCGGACAGGGGGTATGGCTACACCTTC,TRBD1,TRBJ1-2,NA,TRBV7-9
CASSQAQGVETQYF,TGTGCCAGCAGCCAGGCTCAGGGGGTAGAGACCCAGTACTTC,TRBD1,TRBJ2-5,NA,TRBV3-1/TRBV3-2